The rows below give T cell receptor beta chains drawn from one sample of a study of blood T cell repertoires in COVID-19. Measured with immunoSEQ multiplex PCR; TCRdb has only the in-frame clones, and not every one. The table records several thousand clones, 86% of them present only once. Sample: peripheral blood. The source of these receptors is a human donor with active COVID-19. The donor label of this sample is uncertain. CDR3s include the opening cysteine and the closing phenylalanine or tryptophan. A D gene is named only where the DNA matches it firmly. Size tells how often a clone was seen (once, few, many) or the class of an expanded clone, and some rows leave it out.

size: few
D: TRBD1
V: TRBV27
J: TRBJ1-5
DNA: TGTGCCAGCAGTCGAACAGGGGGGAGGCAGCCCCAGCATTTT
CDR3: CASSRTGGRQPQHF

size: NA
D: NA
V: TRBV4-1
J: TRBJ2-1
DNA: TGCGCCAGCAGCCAAGATGAGGGCTACAATGAGCAGTTCTTC
CDR3: CASSQDEGYNEQFF

size: NA
D: TRBD2
V: TRBV27
J: TRBJ2-1
DNA: TGTGCCAGCAGTTTATGGCTAGCGGGGGCCCACAATGAGCAGTTCTTC
CDR3: CASSLWLAGAHNEQFF

size: NA
D: NA
V: TRBV19
J: TRBJ2-3
DNA: TGTGCCAGTAGTACCCGATCTGGGGTAGGGAGGACAGATACGCAGTATTTT
CDR3: CASSTRSGVGRTDTQYF

size: NA
D: NA
V: TRBV7-2
J: TRBJ1-2
DNA: TGTGCCAGCAGCTTAGGGGGGGGGCGGAACTATGGCTACACCTTC
CDR3: CASSLGGGRNYGYTF

size: NA
D: NA
V: TRBV19
J: TRBJ2-7
DNA: TGTGCCAGTACTCCCTTTGGGGGGGCGAACTACGAGCAGTACTTC
CDR3: CASTPFGGANYEQYF

size: NA
D: NA
V: TRBV5-4
J: TRBJ1-3
DNA: TGTGCCAGCAGCTTGGCTACGTCTCACGGAAACACCATATATTTT
CDR3: CASSLATSHGNTIYF

size: NA
D: NA
V: TRBV11-2
J: TRBJ1-4
DNA: TGTGCCAGCAGCAGTCTCGGGCGGGTGGAGGAAAAACTGTTTTTT
CDR3: CASSSLGRVEEKLFF

size: NA
D: NA
V: TRBV29-1
J: TRBJ2-3
DNA: TGCAGCGTTGTTTACAGTAGCACAGATACGCAGTATTTT
CDR3: CSVVYSSTDTQYF

size: NA
D: NA
V: TRBV4-1
J: TRBJ2-7
DNA: TGCGCCAGCAGCCAAGTGACACGGAACTACGAGCAGTACTTC
CDR3: CASSQVTRNYEQYF

size: NA
D: TRBD2
V: TRBV5-6
J: TRBJ2-1
DNA: TGTGCCAGCAGCTTGTCCCCCACTAGCGGGACATCGTATTACAATGAGCAGTTCTTC
CDR3: CASSLSPTSGTSYYNEQFF

size: NA
D: TRBD2
V: TRBV5-5
J: TRBJ2-5
DNA: TGTGCCAGCAGCCCGGGACTAGCGGGAGGGTACGAGACCCAGTACTTC
CDR3: CASSPGLAGGYETQYF

size: NA
D: TRBD1
V: TRBV5-1
J: TRBJ1-5
DNA: TGCGCCAGCAGCTTGGACGGGACAGCAAATCAGCCCCAGCATTTT
CDR3: CASSLDGTANQPQHF

size: NA
D: NA
V: TRBV5-4
J: TRBJ1-1
DNA: TGTGCCAGCCGGAGATTTGAAACTGAAGCTTTCTTT
CDR3: CASRRFETEAFF

size: NA
D: NA
V: TRBV5-4
J: TRBJ2-1
DNA: TGTGCCAGCAGCTCCCCCCAAACTCCCGCCGGGGATGAGCAGTTCTTC
CDR3: CASSSPQTPAGDEQFF

size: NA
D: TRBD2
V: TRBV15
J: TRBJ2-1
DNA: TGTGCCACCAGCATAGGACTAGCGGCCTACAATGAGCAGTTCTTC
CDR3: CATSIGLAAYNEQFF

size: once
D: NA
V: TRBV11-1
J: TRBJ2-2
DNA: TGTGCCAGCAGCTTAGTAAGCGACACCGGGGAGCTGTTTTTT
CDR3: CASSLVSDTGELFF

size: NA
D: NA
V: TRBV18
J: TRBJ2-2
DNA: TGTGCCAGCTCACCACCGGACAGACCCCGAAACACCGGGGAGCTGTTTTTT
CDR3: CASSPPDRPRNTGELFF

size: NA
D: NA
V: TRBV7-9
J: TRBJ2-7
DNA: TGTGCCAGCAGCTGGGATACAGGGATCGCCTACGAGCAGTACTTC
CDR3: CASSWDTGIAYEQYF

size: NA
D: TRBD1
V: TRBV5-1
J: TRBJ2-3
DNA: TGCGCCAGCAGCTTTACAGGGGGCTTCACAGATACGCAGTATTTT
CDR3: CASSFTGGFTDTQYF